The present T cell receptor (beta chain) was sequenced within a study of blood T cell repertoires in COVID-19. This clone was recorded once. Ages ranged from about 18 to 89 years, with residence in about two dozen US areas. Generated by immunoSEQ multiplex PCR, the TCRdb table keeps only in-frame clones and is missing some. Counted here are about 210,000 clones, about 86% occurring once; the ten biggest clones make up about 8.9%. The J segment lost 10 bases and the V segment lost 4 bases, leaving 10 bases of the junction unmatched. This CDR3 region has 15 residues. CDR1 is MNHEY and CDR2 is SVGAGI in the germline V gene.

The sample consisted of PBMCs or T cells enriched from blood (not recorded which). The chain couples TRBV6-5 to TRBJ1-1; TRBD1 matches 12 bases. The origin of this receptor is a woman aged 45-65 years with acute COVID-19. DNA for the CDR3: TGTGCCAGCAGTTTCGGTAACCGGGACAGGGGGCCAGCTTTCTTT. Protein product: CASSFGNRDRGPAFF.